The clone carrying this T cell receptor beta chain was counted many times. MiXCR, run by TCRdb on the RT-PCR reads, gives a single entry per CDR3 protein. The sample has 20,000 or so distinct CDR3 sequences, about 5% seen once. The entry originates in a study of patients and donors after allogeneic stem cell transplantation. V lost 3 bases, J lost 5 bases, and 5 bases stayed unmatched. CDR1 is SNHLY and CDR2 is FYNNEI in the germline V gene. The CDR3 covers 15 residues. Specimen: blood, either unsorted or a sorted T cell fraction (not recorded which). The rearrangement links TRBV2 to TRBJ2-7; 12 bases map to TRBD2. The source of this sequence is a human donor who was either an allogeneic HSCT recipient or a stem cell or donor lymphocyte infusion donor (not recorded which). It is not recorded whose cells these are; they may come from a transplant donor. The CDR3 sequence: CASSDLAGGPHEQYF. As DNA, the CDR3 is TGTGCCAGCAGTGACCTAGCGGGAGGGCCCCACGAGCAGTACTTC.